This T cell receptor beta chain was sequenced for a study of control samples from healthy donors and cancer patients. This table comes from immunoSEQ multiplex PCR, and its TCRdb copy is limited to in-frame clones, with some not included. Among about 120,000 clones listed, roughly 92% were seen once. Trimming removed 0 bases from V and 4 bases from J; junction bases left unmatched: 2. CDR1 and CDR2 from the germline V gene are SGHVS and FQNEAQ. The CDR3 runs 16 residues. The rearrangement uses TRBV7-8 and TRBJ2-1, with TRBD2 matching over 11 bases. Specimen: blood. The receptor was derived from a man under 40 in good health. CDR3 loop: CASSLAGTSGYNEQFF. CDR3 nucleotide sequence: TGTGCCAGCAGCTTAGCCGGGACTAGCGGTTACAATGAGCAGTTCTTC.